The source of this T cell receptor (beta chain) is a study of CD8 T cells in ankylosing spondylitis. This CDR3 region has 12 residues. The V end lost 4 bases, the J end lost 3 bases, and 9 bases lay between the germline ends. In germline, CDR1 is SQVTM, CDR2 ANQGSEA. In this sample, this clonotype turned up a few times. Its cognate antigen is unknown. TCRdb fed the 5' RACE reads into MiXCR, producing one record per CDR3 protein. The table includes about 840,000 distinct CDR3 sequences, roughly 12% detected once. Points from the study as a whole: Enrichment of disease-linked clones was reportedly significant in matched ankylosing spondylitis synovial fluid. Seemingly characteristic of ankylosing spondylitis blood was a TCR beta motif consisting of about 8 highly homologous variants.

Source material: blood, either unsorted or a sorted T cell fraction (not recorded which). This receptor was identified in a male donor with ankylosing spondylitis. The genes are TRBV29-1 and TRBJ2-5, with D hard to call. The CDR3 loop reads CSVVQDKETQYF. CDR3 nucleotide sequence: TGCAGCGTTGTTCAAGACAAAGAGACCCAGTACTTC.